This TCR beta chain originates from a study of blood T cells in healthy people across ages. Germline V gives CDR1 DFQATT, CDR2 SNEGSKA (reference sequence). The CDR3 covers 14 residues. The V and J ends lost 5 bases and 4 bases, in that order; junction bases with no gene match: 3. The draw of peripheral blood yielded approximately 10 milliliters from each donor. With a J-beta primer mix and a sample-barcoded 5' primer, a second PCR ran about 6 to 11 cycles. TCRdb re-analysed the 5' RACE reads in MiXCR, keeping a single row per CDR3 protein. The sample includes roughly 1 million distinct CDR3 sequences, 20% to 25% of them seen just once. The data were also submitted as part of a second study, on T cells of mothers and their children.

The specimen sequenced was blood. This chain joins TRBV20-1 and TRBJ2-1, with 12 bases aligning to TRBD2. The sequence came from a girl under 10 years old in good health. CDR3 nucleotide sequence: TGCAGTGCTTTTACTAGCGGGGGGTACAATGAGCAGTTCTTC. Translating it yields CSAFTSGGYNEQFF.